These 5 T cell receptor beta chains were sequenced from one sample in a study of cytomegalovirus exposure and HLA in healthy donors. The PCR ran on 60 Vbeta and 13 Jbeta primers. The protocol was immunoSEQ multiplex PCR, while the TCRdb copy is restricted to in-frame clones and leaves out a portion. The sample has 110,000 to 150,000 clones, roughly 80% seen once. Sequenced input: PBMCs. The receptors shown here come from a boy younger than 10 in good health and CMV-seronegative.

The rearrangement links TRBV6-5 to TRBJ1-1; D call uncertain. The CDR3 length is 12 residues. CDR1 is MNHEY and CDR2 is SVGAGI in the germline V gene. Trimming took 6 bases from V and 6 from J, leaving 11 bases between them. CDR3 in DNA: TGTGCCAGCAGCTTGGTCAGGCCTGAAGCTTTCTTT. Residues: CASSLVRPEAFF.

The rearrangement uses TRBV18 and TRBJ2-7; 8 nucleotides match TRBD2. This CDR3 has 18 residues. The germline CDR1 and CDR2 sequences are KGHSH and LQKENI. V gave up 4 bases and J gave up 2 bases; unmatched junction bases: 16. The CDR3 DNA reads TGTGCCAGCTCACGGGCAATGCAACGGGAGGGGCACACCTACGAGCAGTACTTC. Its protein is CASSRAMQREGHTYEQYF.

The CDR3: CASRDRGSGGYTF. Here the CDR3 DNA reads TGTGCCAGCAGGGACAGGGGTTCAGGTGGCTACACCTTC. The chain joins TRBV27 to TRBJ1-2; 9 bases match TRBD1. The CDR3 consists of 13 residues. The V segment lost 6 bases and the J segment 7 bases; nucleotides outside the gene matches: 6. Per the germline V gene, CDR1 is MNHEY and CDR2 is SMNVEV (reference sequence).

This rearrangement joins TRBV9 to TRBJ2-3; D perhaps matches TRBD2 (6 bases). The CDR3 extends over 13 amino acids. Trimming left V 5 bases short and J 0 bases short, with 7 bases between. The germline V gene encodes CDR1 SGDLS and CDR2 YYNGEE. Here the CDR3 DNA reads TGTGCCAGCAGTCTAGCGAGCACAGATACGCAGTATTTT. Translated: CASSLASTDTQYF.

The genes are TRBV5-4 and TRBJ2-1; TRBD2 aligns across 14 bases. V dropped 4 bases and J dropped 0; count of bases not matched to a gene: 9. The length of the CDR3 is 19 residues. CDR1 SGHNT and CDR2 YYREEE come from the germline V gene (reference sequence). The CDR3: CASSPGTSGGLSSYNEQFF. The DNA of the CDR3 is TGTGCCAGCAGCCCGGGGACTAGCGGGGGACTGAGCTCCTACAATGAGCAGTTCTTC. Supplemented by reference TRBV5-4 and TRBJ2-1, the full variable domain reads ETGVTQSPTHLIKTRGQQVTLRCSSQSGHNTVSWYQQALGQGPQFIFQYYREEENGRGNFPPRFSGLQFPNYSSELNVNALELDDSALYLCASSPGTSGGLSSYNEQFFGPGTRLTVL.